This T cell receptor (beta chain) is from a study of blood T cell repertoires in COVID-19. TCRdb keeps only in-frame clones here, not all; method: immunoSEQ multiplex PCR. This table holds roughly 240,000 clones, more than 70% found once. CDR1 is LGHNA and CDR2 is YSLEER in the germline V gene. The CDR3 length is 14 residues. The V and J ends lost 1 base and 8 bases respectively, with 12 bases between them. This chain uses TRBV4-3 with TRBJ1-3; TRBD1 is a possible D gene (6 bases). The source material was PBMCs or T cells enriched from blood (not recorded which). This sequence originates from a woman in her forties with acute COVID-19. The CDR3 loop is CASSQGVQGYTIYF. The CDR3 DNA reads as TGCGCCAGCAGCCAAGGGGTACAGGGATACACCATATATTTT.